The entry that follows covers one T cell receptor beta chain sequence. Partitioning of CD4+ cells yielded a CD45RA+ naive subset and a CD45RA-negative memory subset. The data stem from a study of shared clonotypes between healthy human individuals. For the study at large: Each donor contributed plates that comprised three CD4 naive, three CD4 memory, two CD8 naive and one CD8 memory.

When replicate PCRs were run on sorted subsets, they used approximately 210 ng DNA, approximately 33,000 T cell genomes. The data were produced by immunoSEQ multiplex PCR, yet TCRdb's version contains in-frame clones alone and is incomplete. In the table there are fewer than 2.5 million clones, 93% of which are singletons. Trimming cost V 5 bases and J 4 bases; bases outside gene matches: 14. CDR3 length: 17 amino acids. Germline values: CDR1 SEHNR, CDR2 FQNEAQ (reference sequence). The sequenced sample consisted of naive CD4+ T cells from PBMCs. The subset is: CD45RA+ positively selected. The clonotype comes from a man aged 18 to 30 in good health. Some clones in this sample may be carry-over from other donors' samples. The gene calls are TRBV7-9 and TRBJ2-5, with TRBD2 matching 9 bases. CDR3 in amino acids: CASSKYAPGLASETQYF. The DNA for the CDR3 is TGTGCCAGCAGCAAGTACGCGCCGGGACTAGCCTCAGAGACCCAGTACTTC.